A selection of T cell receptor beta chains follows, all from one sample in a study of regulatory T cells in long-lasting Graves disease. Each CDR3 protein gets one entry after TCRdb re-called the multiplex PCR reads with MiXCR. The table lists over 200,000 distinct CDR3 sequences, approximately 20% of them singletons. These data were also filed under a second study, of T cells in Graves' hyperthyroidism and ophthalmopathy.

Sample: peripheral blood mononuclear cells (PBMCs), taken at new diagnosis, from a patient treated with antithyroid drugs. The source is a woman in her twenties or thirties with Graves disease. Each CDR3 is given with its conserved first and last residue. The D gene is left open where the match is weak. Clone size is not always given. Where it is, it says once, few, many or a class for expanded clones.

>TRBJ2-4|TRBV29-1|-|few
CSVAGLAKNIQYF
TGCAGCGTTGCAGGGCTAGCCAAAAACATTCAGTACTTC
>TRBJ2-7|TRBV5-4|-|many
CASSVDGVYEQYF
TGTGCCAGCAGCGTTGACGGGGTATACGAGCAGTACTTC
>TRBJ2-5|TRBV7-9|-|-
CASSQLGGPETQYF
TGTGCCAGCAGCCAATTGGGGGGCCCAGAGACCCAGTACTTC
>TRBJ1-1|TRBV2|-|few
CASTLGQTEALF
TGTGCCAGCACCCTCGGACAGACTGAAGCTCTCTTT
>TRBJ2-7|TRBV29-1|-|many
CSVEDHRIGQYF
TGCAGCGTTGAAGATCACAGGATAGGGCAGTACTTC
>TRBJ1-6|TRBV20-1|-|few
CSAKREGTYNSPLHF
TGCAGTGCTAAAAGGGAGGGAACCTATAATTCACCCCTCCACTTT
>TRBJ2-2|TRBV27|-|many
CASSNQQATGELFF
TGTGCCAGCAGTAATCAACAGGCCACCGGGGAGCTGTTTTTT
>TRBJ2-3|TRBV9|-|many
CASSVEASTDTQYF
TGTGCCAGCAGCGTAGAAGCGAGCACAGATACGCAGTATTTT
>TRBJ2-7|TRBV12-3/TRBV12-4|TRBD1|many
CASSPGQGRHEQYF
TGTGCCAGCAGTCCCGGACAGGGACGGCACGAGCAGTACTTC
>TRBJ1-1|TRBV3-1|TRBD1|-
CASSQAWDRGLKALF
TGTGCCAGCAGCCAAGCCTGGGACAGGGGGTTGAAAGCACTCTTT
>TRBJ2-7|TRBV7-3|TRBD1|-
CASSPDRATYEQYF
TGTGCCAGCAGCCCGGACAGGGCAACCTACGAGCAGTACTTC
>TRBJ1-4|TRBV20-1|-|many
CSATRASNEKLFF
TGCAGTGCTACCAGGGCCAGTAATGAAAAACTGTTTTTT
>TRBJ2-2|TRBV6-5|TRBD2|many
CASSYMGLAGGGTGELFF
TGTGCCAGCAGTTACATGGGACTAGCGGGGGGAGGAACCGGGGAGCTGTTTTTT
>TRBJ2-1|TRBV7-3|TRBD2|many
CASSLGGGRDEQFF
TGTGCCAGCAGCTTAGGCGGGGGTAGGGATGAGCAGTTCTTC
>TRBJ1-5|TRBV6-1|-|many
CASSRQENQPQHF
TGTGCCAGCAGTCGACAGGAGAATCAGCCCCAGCATTTT
>TRBJ1-2|TRBV6-1|-|many
CASTPGNYGYTF
TGTGCCAGCACTCCAGGGAACTATGGCTACACCTTC
>TRBJ1-5|TRBV20-1|-|few
CSARAALNQPQHF
TGCAGTGCTAGAGCCGCGCTCAATCAGCCCCAGCATTTT
>TRBJ1-1|TRBV14|-|many
CASSQVYGEAFF
TGTGCCAGCAGCCAAGTATATGGTGAAGCTTTCTTT
>TRBJ2-3|TRBV6-1|TRBD2|many
CASSAGLAGPTDTQYF
TGTGCCAGCAGCGCGGGACTAGCGGGACCCACAGATACGCAGTATTTT
>TRBJ1-2|TRBV6-2/TRBV6-3|TRBD1|many
CASSRDRGDGYTF
TGTGCCAGCAGCCGTGACAGGGGGGATGGCTACACCTTC
>TRBJ1-3|TRBV7-2|TRBD1|many
CASSLFPGQGSYAGNTIYF
TGTGCCAGCAGCTTATTTCCGGGACAGGGGTCGTATGCTGGAAACACCATATATTTT
>TRBJ2-1|TRBV4-1|-|many
CASSQDGGGTYNEQFF
TGCGCCAGCAGCCAAGATGGGGGGGGCACCTACAATGAGCAGTTCTTC
>TRBJ2-1|TRBV7-9|TRBD2|many
CASSPGGPNEQFF
TGTGCCAGCAGCCCGGGGGGGCCCAATGAGCAGTTCTTC
>TRBJ1-6|TRBV15|-|many
CATSRIGSGLGNSPLHF
TGTGCCACCAGCCGAATCGGTTCAGGGTTGGGGAATTCACCCCTCCACTTT